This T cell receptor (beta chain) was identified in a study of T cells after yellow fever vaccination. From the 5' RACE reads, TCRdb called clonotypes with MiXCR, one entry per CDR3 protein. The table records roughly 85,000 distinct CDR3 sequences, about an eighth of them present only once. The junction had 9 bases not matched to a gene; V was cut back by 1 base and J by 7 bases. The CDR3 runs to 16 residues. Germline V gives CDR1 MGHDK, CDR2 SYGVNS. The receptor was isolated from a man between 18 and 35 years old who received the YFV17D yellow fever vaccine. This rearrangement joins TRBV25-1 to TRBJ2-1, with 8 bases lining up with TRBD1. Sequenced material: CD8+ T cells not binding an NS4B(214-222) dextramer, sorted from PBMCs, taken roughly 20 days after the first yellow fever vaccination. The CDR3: CASSESRDRPWNEQFF. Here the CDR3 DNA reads TGTGCCAGCAGTGAATCCCGGGACAGGCCTTGGAATGAGCAGTTCTTC.